A single sample gave rise to the 10 T cell receptor beta chains below, sequenced in a study of shared clonotypes between healthy human individuals (TCRdb year 2020). The protocol used for the library was the immunoSEQ multiplex PCR assay. TCRdb's version of the immuneACCESS table is confined to in-frame rearrangements and falls short of the full clone set. An unresolved V gene accounts for under half of the shortfall where checked; the remainder is of unknown origin. Within this sample are 1,400,000 or so clones, with about 98.5% of them counted one time only. Of the sample, over 0.3% falls within the top ten clones. Sequenced material: naive CD4+ T cells sorted from blood. Sample cell subset or site, as interpreted from the label and publication: CD45RA+ positively selected. These TCRs come from a man aged 25 to 45 in good health.

V and J are TRBV7-2 and TRBJ2-3; D tentatively reads TRBD1 or TRBD2 (5 bases each). The V gene lost 3 bases and the J gene lost 3 bases, with 13 bases spanning the gap. The CDR3 is made up of 15 amino acids. Germline V CDR1 and CDR2: SGHTA, FQGNSA. Here the CDR3 reads CASSLGRSRTDTQYF. The DNA for the CDR3 is TGTGCCAGCAGCTTGGGACGGAGCAGGACAGATACGCAGTATTTT.

Here the CDR3 DNA reads TGTGCCAGCCTGGCCGGCCAGACCAGGGGGACCCAGTACTTC. Amino acid sequence: CASLAGQTRGTQYF. The rearrangement uses TRBV6-1 and TRBJ2-5, with TRBD1 as a possible D gene (6 bases). Trimming removed 8 bases from V and 7 bases from J, with 20 bases in between. The CDR3 has 14 amino acids. CDR1 is MNHNS, CDR2 SASEGT, per germline.

This clone was found once. V is TRBV7-6 and J is TRBJ2-3; 10 nucleotides line up with TRBD2. The V gene's germline CDR1 is SGHVS and CDR2 FNYEAQ. Germline trimming cut 5 bases from V and 5 bases from J; bases unmatched to any gene: 13. The CDR3 runs to 17 residues. CDR3 nucleotide sequence: TGTGCCAGCAGCCATAGGGCTAGCGGGAGTGGGATAGATACGCAGTATTTT. Translating gives CASSHRASGSGIDTQYF.

The chain recombines TRBV7-2 with TRBJ2-1; the match to TRBD2 covers 8 bases. Germline CDR1 and CDR2: SGHTA and FQGNSA. This CDR3 has 16 residues. Losses at the gene ends were 1 base for V and 6 bases for J; bases not matched to a gene: 8. CDR3 protein: CASSLDAREALNEQFF. The CDR3 nucleotides read TGTGCCAGCAGCTTAGATGCGCGGGAGGCGCTCAATGAGCAGTTCTTC.

This rearrangement joins TRBV5-1 to TRBJ2-7; 12 nucleotides match TRBD2. The CDR3 is 19 amino acids. The germline V gene has CDR1 SGHRS and CDR2 YFSETQ. Trimming removed 5 bases from V and 2 bases from J; junction bases left unmatched: 17. This CDR3 is CASRQEVPGLAGSTYEQYF. The CDR3 DNA sequence: TGCGCCAGCAGGCAGGAAGTCCCGGGACTAGCGGGTTCTACCTACGAGCAGTACTTC.

V and J are TRBV28 and TRBJ1-5; no clear D gene. Germline CDR1 reads MDHEN; CDR2 reads SYDVKM. CDR3 length: 15 amino acids. V was shortened by 3 bases and J by 4 bases, with 13 bases between the two germline ends. In DNA form, the CDR3 reads TGTGCCAGCAGTTTTAGCAGACGGAAGAATCAGCCCCAGCATTTT. Its translation is CASSFSRRKNQPQHF.

This chain links TRBV2 with TRBJ1-2; tentative D call: TRBD1 (5 bases). Deletions cut 2 bases from V and 4 bases from J, with 17 bases between. The CDR3 consists of 16 residues. Looked up from germline, CDR1 is SNHLY and CDR2 is FYNNEI. The CDR3 bases are TGTGCCAGCAGTGAATCCCAGGGTTTAGTTGGCTATGGCTACACCTTC. Translating gives CASSESQGLVGYGYTF. The full variable domain, completed using reference TRBV2 and TRBJ1-2, is EPEVTQTPSHQVTQMGQEVILRCVPISNHLYFYWYRQILGQKVEFLVSFYNNEISEKSEIFDDQFSVERPDGSNFTLKIRSTKLEDSAMYFCASSESQGLVGYGYTFGSGTRLTVV.

The J gene is TRBJ1-2, the V gene TRBV7-9, with D possibly TRBD1 on 5 matching bases. This CDR3 is 14 amino acids long. Trimming left V 7 bases short and J 7 bases short, with 19 bases between. The germline CDR1 and CDR2 sequences are SEHNR and FQNEAQ (reference sequence). CDR3 coding DNA: TGTGCCAGCACCCCCTCGGACATGCTGATTGGCTACACCTTC. Amino acid sequence: CASTPSDMLIGYTF.

V gene TRBV7-2 combines with J gene TRBJ1-1; D unresolved. The CDR3 runs to 13 residues. Germline V gives CDR1 SGHTA, CDR2 FQGNSA. V was clipped by 5 bases and J by 0 bases, with 7 bases between them. CDR3 DNA: TGTGCCAGCAGCCGAATCATGAACACTGAAGCTTTCTTT. It yields the protein CASSRIMNTEAFF.

V usage is TRBV19 and J usage is TRBJ2-7, with D perhaps assigned TRBD1 or TRBD2 (5 bases each). Germline V lookup: CDR1 LNHDA, CDR2 SQIVND (reference sequence). This CDR3 has 14 residues. V was cut by 3 bases and J by 0 bases, with 9 bases left in between. CDR3 nucleotides: TGTGCCAGTAGTATCCGGGACGGCTCCTACGAGCAGTACTTC. Translation gives CASSIRDGSYEQYF.